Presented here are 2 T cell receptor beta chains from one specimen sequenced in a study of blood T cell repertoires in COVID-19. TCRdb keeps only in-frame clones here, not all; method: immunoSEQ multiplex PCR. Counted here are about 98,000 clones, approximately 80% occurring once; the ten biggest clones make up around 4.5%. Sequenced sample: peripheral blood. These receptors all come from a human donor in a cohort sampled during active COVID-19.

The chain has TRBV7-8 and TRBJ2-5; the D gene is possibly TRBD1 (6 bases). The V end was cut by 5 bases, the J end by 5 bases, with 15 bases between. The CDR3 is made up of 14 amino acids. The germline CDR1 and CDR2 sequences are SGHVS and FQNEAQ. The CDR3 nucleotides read TGTGCCAGCAGCGGCTACAGGGTCTGGGAGACCCAGTACTTC. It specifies CASSGYRVWETQYF. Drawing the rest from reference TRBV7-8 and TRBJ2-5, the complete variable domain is GAGVSQSPRYKVAKRGQDVALRCDPISGHVSLFWYQQALGQGPEFLTYFQNEAQLDKSGLPSDRFFAERPEGSVSTLKIQRTQQEDSAVYLCASSGYRVWETQYFGPGTRLLVL.

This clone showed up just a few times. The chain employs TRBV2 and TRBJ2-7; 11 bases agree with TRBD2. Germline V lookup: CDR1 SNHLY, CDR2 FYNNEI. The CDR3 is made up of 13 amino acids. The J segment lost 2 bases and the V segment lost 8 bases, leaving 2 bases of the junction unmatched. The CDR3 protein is CASETSGAYEQYF. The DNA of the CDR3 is TGTGCCAGCGAGACTAGCGGGGCCTACGAGCAGTACTTC.